This T cell receptor beta chain emerged from a study of post-analysis software for immune sequencing data (dated by TCRdb to the mid-2010s). Concerning the study at large: The recorded disease courses included relapsing-remitting, secondary progressive and progressive-relapsing multiple sclerosis, and some patients had no subtype annotation. Patient repertoires were compared against roughly 12 previously published healthy control repertoires from donors aged 6 to 25 years. A subset of samples was prepared in parallel using single-end sample barcoding, then pooled and co-amplified after Illumina adapter ligation. The investigation overall reported the following: About 5 TRBV segments, including TRBV5-6, TRBV5-1 and TRBV20-1, were significantly more frequent in patients than controls. The multiple sclerosis patient group was slightly younger than the control group. Significantly lower normalized Chao1 diversity was found in multiple sclerosis patients than in controls, suggesting substantial peripheral T-cell clonal expansion. When samples were clustered directly using the F measure, samples prepared in the same batch co-clustered strongly, which prompted a batch-effect correction.

Libraries came from PCR. TCRdb shows the sequencer as Illumina HiSeq 2500. Unique molecular identifiers were incorporated into TCR beta cDNA libraries to reduce PCR and sequencing biases. Every 1 to 10 million input T cells yielded about 500,000 cDNA molecules, meaning each molecule approximated one T cell. The patient libraries were prepared and sequenced with the same protocol used for the earlier healthy control dataset. Samples belonging to the same batch were prepared together, multiplexed and sequenced on a shared HiSeq lane. On the authors' methods: MIGEC was used to process the raw barcoded reads, and molecular identifier groups with only a single read were discarded before consensus assembly and CDR3 extraction. VDJtools was used for post-analysis of the clonotype tables, and diversity was normalized by down-sampling every dataset to the size of the smallest sample. To correct batch-related cross-sample contamination, repertoire overlap clustering matched CDR3 amino acid sequences but not nucleotide sequences. In TCRdb, the public reads were trimmed at Q25 with fastp and aligned with MiXCR, with productive beta chains retained. A single entry per CDR3 protein holds the most common genes and DNA from its merged rows. In this record, the V and J calls reflect TCRdb's handling and not the investigators' own analysis. Within this sample are approximately 690,000 distinct CDR3 sequences, with approximately 60% of them counted one time only. The ten largest clones add up to about 11% of the sample.

To demonstrate the VDJtools post-analysis software, the study profiled TCR beta repertoires from the peripheral blood of about a dozen young patients with multiple sclerosis. The patients with multiple sclerosis were children and adolescents between about 6 and 15 years of age. As regards this clonotype: Its antigen has not been determined. One base away there is no much larger clone; base qualities are not given.

Taken from the germline V gene (reference sequence), the CDR1 and CDR2 loops are DFQATT and SNEGSKA. Trimming takes 5 bases from V and 4 bases from J, and the germline ends sit 18 bases apart. The CDR3, from cysteine to phenylalanine, totals 15 residues. The DNA shown is the 45-base CDR3, in frame from base 1. Sequencing was performed on blood. The chain uses TRBV20-1 and TRBJ2-1; TRBD2 could be the D gene, as 6 bases match. The sequence derives from a girl aged 2 to 10 with multiple sclerosis. Here the CDR3 is given as CSALKEVAVYNEQFF. The DNA sequence follows: TGCAGTGCTCTAAAGGAGGTAGCGGTGTACAATGAGCAGTTCTTC.